What follows describes a single T cell receptor (beta chain). The sample comes from a study of blood T cell repertoires in COVID-19. Turning to the study itself: The United States, Italy and Spain provided the acute and convalescent COVID-19 samples. Sources were T cells, B-cell-depleted T cells, or PBMCs; the material itself was cDNA or gDNA.

V shed 4 bases, J shed 4 bases, and the junction held 4 bases outside the gene matches. Germline loops: CDR1 SGHRS, CDR2 YFSETQ. The CDR3 has 14 residues. As originally analysed: The assay estimated nucleated cells by amplifying reference gene primers. Produced via immunoSEQ multiplex PCR; TCRdb's table is partial and in-frame only. For V, J and clone size, that table is used; D and trimming come from the DNA. The sample consists of about 150,000 clones, around four fifths of them appearing once. The sequenced sample was peripheral blood. The chain links TRBV5-1 to TRBJ1-4; 7 positions match TRBD1. The sequence derives from a woman at least 80 years old with acute or convalescent COVID-19. CDR3: CASSPGTDNEKLFF. The CDR3 region has the DNA TGCGCCAGCAGCCCCGGGACAGATAATGAAAAACTGTTTTTT. The whole variable domain, filled in from reference TRBV5-1 and TRBJ1-4, reads KAGVTQTPRYLIKTRGQQVTLSCSPISGHRSVSWYQQTPGQGLQFLFEYFSETQRNKGNFPGRFSGRQFSNSRSEMNVSTLELGDSALYLCASSPGTDNEKLFFGSGTQLSVL.